This note documents a single T cell receptor beta chain sequence. There is no known antigen for this receptor. Qualities for individual bases were not recorded, and no much larger clone is one base off. The germline V gene provides CDR1 SNHLY and CDR2 FYNNEI. V drops 7 bases and J drops 5 bases, leaving 14 bases in between. The cysteine opens and the phenylalanine closes a CDR3 of 13 amino acids. Only the CDR3 part of the read is kept: 39 bases, read in frame from the first base. This entry belongs to a study of CD8 T cells in Susac syndrome (dated by TCRdb to between 2018 and 2021). In the study overall: Of the Susac syndrome patients who were sequenced, under ten were in clinical remission while about 6 had clinically active disease. Susac syndrome patients were therapy-naive, on corticosteroids (some also receiving IVIg), or on IVIg alone at blood withdrawal. The study used repertoire sequencing to test whether antigen drove CD8+ T cell activation and differentiation in Susac syndrome.

RNA was extracted with the RNeasy kit and roughly 0.45 to 1 ug was reverse transcribed using random hexamers. TCR beta CDR3 regions were amplified with the immunoSEQ multiplex PCR assay covering 54 Vbeta and 13 Jbeta segments. Bias from PCR amplification was corrected by using a synthetic template baseline for primer optimization and for computational correction. For the original study's pipeline: Only productive sequences were kept, with reads annotated to V, D and J genes according to IMGT and analyzed in immunoSEQ Analyzer. Clonality was calculated as one minus the Shannon entropy normalized by log2 of the number of productive unique sequences. For each patient and control, public and private clones were evaluated within the 100 most prevalent clones. A clone was defined as Susac-specific if it was absent from the healthy and MS cohorts, from roughly 1,000 published viral clones and from other ImmuneACCESS disease sequences. TCRdb itself trimmed the public reads at Q25 with fastp, ran MiXCR and retained productive beta chains. Entries that share a CDR3 protein sequence are merged under the most common genes and DNA. The V and J calls come from TCRdb's annotation, not from the publication. The sample data list roughly 200,000 distinct CDR3 sequences, and around nine tenths of these were observed just once. The ten top clones hold 0.085% to 0.1% of the sample.

Study-wide findings and limitations: The number of individuals in the TCR sequencing and HLA analysis was recognized as being relatively small. No clonal expansion was detected in the CD4+ T cell repertoire of Susac syndrome patients.

High-throughput TCR beta sequencing profiled peripheral blood CD8+ and CD4+ T cells from healthy donors, Susac syndrome patients and multiple sclerosis patients. The Susac syndrome patients fulfilled recently defined diagnostic criteria for definite or probable disease. CD8+ TEMRA cells were enriched by FACS, while bulk CD8+ and CD4+ T cells were purified by magnetic negative isolation. Blood was drawn into EDTA tubes, processed within 24 hours, and PBMCs were isolated by density gradient centrifugation. PBMCs intended for TCR sequencing were cryopreserved in liquid nitrogen and thawed later in a water bath at 37 degrees C. Purity of sorted or isolated CD4+, CD8+ and CD8+ TEMRA cells was at least 90%.

This TCR was recovered from a human donor with Susac syndrome. The specimen was CD4+ T cells from PBMCs. This receptor chain uses TRBV2 and TRBJ1-1, and possibly TRBD1, on 6 matching bases. The encoded CDR3 is CASIYRVGTEAFF. DNA sequence: TGTGCCAGCATTTACAGGGTAGGGACTGAAGCTTTCTTT. When the CDR3 is completed using the reference TRBV2 and TRBJ1-1 genes on either side, the full variable domain is EPEVTQTPSHQVTQMGQEVILRCVPISNHLYFYWYRQILGQKVEFLVSFYNNEISEKSEIFDDQFSVERPDGSNFTLKIRSTKLEDSAMYFCASIYRVGTEAFFGQGTRLTVV.